This T cell receptor beta chain emerged from a study of PD-1 blockade in classical Hodgkin lymphoma. Study-level points and caveats: Some patients started nivolumab under 1 year after ASCT, and they were excluded. In newly diagnosed patients, baseline TCR diversity was reportedly below that of healthy donors.

Only in-frame clones appear in the TCRdb table, and some are missing; sequencing was by immunoSEQ multiplex PCR. The table lists almost 20,000 clones, around three quarters of them singletons. The CDR3 runs 16 residues. Germline V gives CDR1 MNHEY, CDR2 SVGAGI. The V end was cut by 0 bases, the J end by 7 bases, with 13 bases between. The table lists this clone with a few counts. Its target is not known. Time point defined: cycle 4 day 1 (C4D1), after less than 7 weeks of nivolumab. Patients all relapsed after autologous stem cell transplantation, and there was variation in brentuximab vedotin exposure.

The receptor's source is a human donor with classical Hodgkin lymphoma. The chain couples TRBV6-5 to TRBJ1-6; tentatively, D is TRBD1 (6 bases). This sample comprised peripheral blood mononuclear cells (PBMCs), obtained before the fourth cycle of nivolumab. This chain's CDR3 is CASSYSSTGPNSPLHF. CDR3 nucleotides: TGTGCCAGCAGTTACTCGAGTACAGGGCCCAATTCACCCCTCCACTTT.